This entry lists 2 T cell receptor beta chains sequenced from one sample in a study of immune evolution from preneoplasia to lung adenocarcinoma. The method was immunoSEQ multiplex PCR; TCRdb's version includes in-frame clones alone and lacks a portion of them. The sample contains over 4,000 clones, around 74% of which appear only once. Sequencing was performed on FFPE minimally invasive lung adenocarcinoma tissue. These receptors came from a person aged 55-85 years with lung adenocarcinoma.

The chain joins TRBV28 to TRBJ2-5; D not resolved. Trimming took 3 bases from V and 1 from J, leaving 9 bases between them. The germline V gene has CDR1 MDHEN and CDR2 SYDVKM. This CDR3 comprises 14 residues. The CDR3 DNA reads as TGTGCCAGCAGTTTGCGGCGGCCCCAAGAGACCCAGTACTTC. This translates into CASSLRRPQETQYF.

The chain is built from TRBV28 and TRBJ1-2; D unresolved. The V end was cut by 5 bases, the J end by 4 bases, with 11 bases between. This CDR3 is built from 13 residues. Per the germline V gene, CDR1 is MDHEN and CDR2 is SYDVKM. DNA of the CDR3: TGTGCCAGCAGTCCGAACCACAGCTATGGCTACACCTTC. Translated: CASSPNHSYGYTF.